The rows below give T cell receptor beta chains drawn from one sample of a study of CD8+ T cells in alopecia areata. The repertoire was sequenced with immunoSEQ multiplex PCR; TCRdb's copy has only in-frame clones and lacks some. Seen here are 150,000 to 200,000 clones, approximately 56% observed once, and the top ten hold approximately 15%. This sample comprised CD4+ T cells sorted from blood, obtained at week 0. Source of these receptors: a human donor with alopecia areata. Both conserved end residues are part of each CDR3. The D gene is left open where the match is weak. Clone size is stated in some rows and not others, as once, few, many or a class when expanded.

v_call	clone_size	j_call	d_call	cdr3_aa	cdr3_nt
TRBV4-1	few	TRBJ2-1	.	CASSQEPRGYEQFF	TGCGCCAGCAGCCAAGAGCCAAGGGGCTATGAGCAGTTCTTC
TRBV21-1	.	TRBJ1-5	.	CASSPHDRGRWQPQHF	TGTGCCAGCAGCCCTCACGACAGGGGGCGGTGGCAGCCCCAGCATTTT
TRBV20-1	.	TRBJ1-1	.	CSAREEAFF	TGCAGTGCTAGAGAGGAAGCTTTCTTT
TRBV11-3	.	TRBJ2-2	.	CASTSLIAGTGELFF	TGTGCCAGCACCTCCTTAATCGCGGGCACCGGGGAGCTGTTTTTT
TRBV7-2	.	TRBJ2-5	.	CASSSGSKETQYF	TGTGCCAGCAGCTCGGGTAGCAAAGAGACCCAGTACTTC
TRBV6-5	.	TRBJ2-2	.	CASREGSTGELFF	TGTGCCAGCAGGGAGGGCAGCACCGGGGAGCTGTTTTTT
TRBV18	.	TRBJ2-7	TRBD1	CASSWGQPPEQYF	TGTGCCAGCTCCTGGGGACAGCCACCGGAGCAGTACTTC
TRBV5-1	.	TRBJ1-2	.	CASSLDSPYGYTF	TGCGCCAGCAGTCTGGACAGCCCCTATGGCTACACCTTC
TRBV29-1	.	TRBJ1-1	.	CSVRDGRYTEAFF	TGCAGCGTTCGGGACGGAAGATACACTGAAGCTTTCTTT
TRBV5-8	.	TRBJ2-6	.	CASSFGRSGLGYSGANVLTF	TGTGCCAGCAGCTTCGGGAGATCCGGCCTCGGCTACTCTGGGGCCAACGTCCTGACTTTC
TRBV27	many	TRBJ1-6	.	CASSLYRAEALHF	TGTGCCAGCAGTTTATACAGGGCTGAGGCCCTCCACTTT
TRBV5-4	.	TRBJ1-2	.	CASSGLGGYTF	TGTGCCAGCAGCGGGTTAGGGGGCTACACCTTC
TRBV30	once	TRBJ1-3	.	CAWGLRNTIYF	TGTGCCTGGGGCCTAAGAAACACCATATATTTT
TRBV29-1	.	TRBJ2-1	.	CSVEVSVRGQQFF	TGCAGCGTTGAAGTATCTGTCCGGGGTCAGCAGTTCTTC
TRBV25-1	few	TRBJ2-7	TRBD1	CASSDVGTGGDEQYF	TGTGCCAGCAGTGACGTCGGGACAGGGGGCGACGAGCAGTACTTC
TRBV4-2	.	TRBJ2-2	.	CASSQEETVTGELFF	TGTGCCAGCAGCCAAGAAGAGACGGTCACCGGGGAGCTGTTTTTT
TRBV5-1	.	TRBJ2-7	.	CASSSGPGIRVIEQYF	TGCGCCAGCAGCAGTGGTCCCGGGATCCGGGTTATAGAGCAGTACTTC
TRBV19	.	TRBJ1-5	.	CASSLAINQPQHF	TGTGCCAGTAGTCTGGCTATCAATCAGCCCCAGCATTTT
TRBV6-1	few	TRBJ1-6	.	CASSRQPDHNSPLHF	TGTGCCAGCAGTAGACAGCCGGACCATAATTCACCCCTCCACTTT
TRBV30	.	TRBJ1-1	.	CAWSLGTRAFF	TGTGCCTGGAGTCTCGGGACACGAGCTTTCTTT
TRBV29-1	.	TRBJ2-7	.	CSVEGPSRGGEQYF	TGCAGCGTTGAAGGCCCGTCAAGGGGGGGCGAGCAGTACTTC
TRBV4-2	.	TRBJ2-4	TRBD2	CASSQGAGGNKNIQYF	TGTGCCAGCAGCCAAGGAGCGGGGGGTAACAAAAACATTCAGTACTTC
TRBV9	few	TRBJ2-2	TRBD1	CASSTGATGELFF	TGTGCCAGCTCAACAGGGGCGACCGGGGAGCTGTTTTTT
TRBV29-1	few	TRBJ1-5	.	CSVAGPGLNQPQHF	TGCAGCGTTGCGGGACCGGGTCTCAATCAGCCCCAGCATTTT
TRBV29-1	few	TRBJ2-5	.	CSVVRPGGETQYF	TGCAGCGTTGTACGTCCCGGGGGAGAGACCCAGTACTTC
TRBV29-1	few	TRBJ2-3	TRBD2	CSANGLAGRTDTQYF	TGCAGCGCAAACGGACTAGCGGGGAGGACAGATACGCAGTATTTT
TRBV4-1	.	TRBJ2-2	.	CASSQVVGTGELFF	TGCGCCAGCAGCCAAGTGGTCGGTACCGGGGAGCTGTTTTTT
TRBV5-6	.	TRBJ2-5	TRBD2	CASSWTSGVQETQYF	TGTGCCAGCAGTTGGACTAGCGGGGTTCAAGAGACCCAGTACTTC
TRBV23-1	few	TRBJ1-1	.	CASSPVGNNTEAFF	TGCGCCAGCAGTCCCGTGGGCAATAACACTGAAGCTTTCTTT
TRBV19	few	TRBJ1-1	.	CASSIQGIKTEAFF	TGTGCCAGTAGTATACAGGGGATAAAGACTGAAGCTTTCTTT
TRBV27	.	TRBJ1-5	TRBD1	CASRPNRAGGYQPQHF	TGTGCCAGCAGACCGAATCGGGCAGGGGGCTATCAGCCCCAGCATTTT
TRBV12-5	few	TRBJ1-5	.	CASAQPGYQPQHF	TGTGCTAGTGCCCAACCCGGGTATCAGCCCCAGCATTTT
TRBV29-1	few	TRBJ1-2	.	CSAGSNLYGYTF	TGCAGCGCAGGGTCTAATCTCTATGGCTACACCTTC
TRBV7-2	few	TRBJ2-2	.	CASSRLAGELFF	TGTGCCAGCAGCCGACTGGCCGGGGAGCTGTTTTTT
TRBV29-1	few	TRBJ2-3	.	CSGRTSRSGTDTQYF	TGCAGCGGGAGGACGTCTCGGTCAGGCACAGATACGCAGTATTTT